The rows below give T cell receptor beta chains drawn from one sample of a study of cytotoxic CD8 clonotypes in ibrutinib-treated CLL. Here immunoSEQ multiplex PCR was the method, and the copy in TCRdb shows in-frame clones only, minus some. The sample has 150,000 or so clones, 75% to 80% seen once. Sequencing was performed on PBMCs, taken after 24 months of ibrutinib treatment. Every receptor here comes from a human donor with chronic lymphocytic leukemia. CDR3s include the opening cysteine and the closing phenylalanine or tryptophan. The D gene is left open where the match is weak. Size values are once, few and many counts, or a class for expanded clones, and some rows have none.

TGTGCCAGCAGCCGGGGGGCCGGAGAGACCCAGTACTTC | CASSRGAGETQYF | . | TRBJ2-5 | TRBV6-4 | .
TGTGCCAGCAGCGCGGGCAGGGGAGAAGGGGAGACCCAGTACTTC | CASSAGRGEGETQYF | . | TRBJ2-5 | TRBV7-3 | once
TGTGCCAGCACCGTACCGGGGGGGGATACGCAGTATTTT | CASTVPGGDTQYF | TRBD2 | TRBJ2-3 | TRBV7-9 | once
TGCGCCAGCAGCCTCCCGGGACAGGGGGCGGGGGAGCAGTTCTTC | CASSLPGQGAGEQFF | TRBD1 | TRBJ2-1 | TRBV5-1 | once
TGTGCCAGCAGTGTTACAGAGCAGTTCTTC | CASSVTEQFF | . | TRBJ2-1 | TRBV2 | .
TGTGCCAGCTCCCCTTCGGGACTAGCGGGGTACAATGAGCAGTTCTTC | CASSPSGLAGYNEQFF | TRBD2 | TRBJ2-1 | TRBV18 | .
TGTGCCAGCAGCCAAGGGGGGGATCGGCCCCAGCATTTT | CASSQGGDRPQHF | . | TRBJ1-5 | TRBV7-2 | few
TGCGCCAGCAGCTTGGCGGGAGGGGACTACAATGAGCAGTTCTTC | CASSLAGGDYNEQFF | TRBD2 | TRBJ2-1 | TRBV5-1 | .
TGTGCCAGCAGCCCTGGGACAGGGTACAACTATGGCTACACCTTC | CASSPGTGYNYGYTF | TRBD1 | TRBJ1-2 | TRBV7-3 | .
TGTGCCATCAGTGCTCGGCCGAATCAACCCTACGAGCAGTACTTC | CAISARPNQPYEQYF | . | TRBJ2-7 | TRBV10-3 | .
TGTGCCAGCAGGCCCGGGGGAGGGGGGAACACTGAAGCTTTCTTT | CASRPGGGGNTEAFF | . | TRBJ1-1 | TRBV2 | .
TGTGCCAGCCGGGAGGGGGTACATTCACCCCTCCACTTT | CASREGVHSPLHF | . | TRBJ1-6 | TRBV6-1 | .
TGTGCCTGGAGTTCGGGGACAGAAAATTCACCCCTCCACTTT | CAWSSGTENSPLHF | TRBD1 | TRBJ1-6 | TRBV30 | many
TGTGCCAGCACCACACGGCTGGCTAGCGGGAGTTTCTGGCAGTACTTC | CASTTRLASGSFWQYF | TRBD2 | TRBJ2-7 | TRBV11-2 | .
TGTGCCAGCAGCCCATCCCAGACAGGGGCAAGGGCCAACGTCCTGACTTTC | CASSPSQTGARANVLTF | TRBD1 | TRBJ2-6 | TRBV7-9 | .